This T cell receptor beta chain was profiled in a study of metastatic and nonmetastatic thyroid tumors. Across the study: Blood and tumor or nodule tissue repertoires from malignant and benign thyroid patients were compared.

Every patient underwent thyroid surgery untreated. With MiXCR, TCRdb reprocessed the PCR reads. The table has 25,000 to 30,000 clones, roughly 4% seen once; the top ten hold 3% to 3.5%. Turning to this clone: Its antigen is still unknown.

Germline CDR1 MNHNS, CDR2 SASEGT. The CDR3 totals 16 residues. J gave up 7 bases and V 6 bases, and 12 bases lay outside the gene matches. Study results and limitations: Malignant thyroid tumors reportedly had TCR beta diversity that was significantly higher than in benign nodules, in blood and tumor.

This clonotype was obtained from a male donor with papillary thyroid cancer or a benign thyroid nodule (not recorded which). Some clones in this sample may be carry-over from other donors' samples. The V gene is TRBV6-1, the J gene TRBJ2-7; 13 bases map to TRBD2. Sequencing was carried out using blood. CDR3 coding DNA: TGTGCCAGCAGGCCGGGACTAGCGGGATCCTCGCGTGAGCAGTACTTC. Its protein product is CASRPGLAGSSREQYF.